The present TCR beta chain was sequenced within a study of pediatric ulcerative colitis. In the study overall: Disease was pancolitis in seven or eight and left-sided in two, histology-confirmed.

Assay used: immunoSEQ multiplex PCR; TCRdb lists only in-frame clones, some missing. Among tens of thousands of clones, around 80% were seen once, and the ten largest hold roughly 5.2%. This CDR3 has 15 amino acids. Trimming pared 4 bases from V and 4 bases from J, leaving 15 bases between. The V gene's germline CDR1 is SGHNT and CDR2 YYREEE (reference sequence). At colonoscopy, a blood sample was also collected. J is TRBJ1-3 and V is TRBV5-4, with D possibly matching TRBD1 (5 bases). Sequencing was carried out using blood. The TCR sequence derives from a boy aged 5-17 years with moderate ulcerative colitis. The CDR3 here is CASSPRTGTGNTIYF. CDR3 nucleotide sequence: TGTGCCAGCAGCCCACGGACCGGGACGGGAAACACCATATATTTT.